This TCR beta chain was identified during a study of beta chain features in type 1 diabetes. Study-level findings and limits: More deletions and fewer insertions at VDJ junctions were seen in type 1 diabetes patients. There was a moderate but significant shortening of TCRB CDR3s in all four CD4+ subsets of Type 1 diabetes patients.

This clone was recorded a few times. Antigen unknown. This CDR3 is built from 20 residues. The V segment lost 3 bases and the J segment 6 bases; nucleotides outside the gene matches: 18. Germline CDR1 is MGHRA and CDR2 is YSYEKL. cDNA synthesis used the whole RNA isolate, giving expressed TCRB sequences. Repertoires were generated with immunoSEQ multiplex PCR, while TCRdb's copy carries only in-frame clones and drops some. In the table there are approximately 160,000 clones, almost 65% of which are singletons. The receptor's source is a young man with type 1 diabetes. This rearrangement joins TRBV4-1 to TRBJ1-6, with 9 nucleotides matching TRBD1. The source material was naive CD4+ T cells from blood. CDR3 residues: CASSHSAGTVSDRGNSPLHF. The CDR3 DNA reads TGCGCCAGCAGCCACTCTGCCGGAACCGTGTCGGACAGGGGTAATTCACCCCTCCACTTT.